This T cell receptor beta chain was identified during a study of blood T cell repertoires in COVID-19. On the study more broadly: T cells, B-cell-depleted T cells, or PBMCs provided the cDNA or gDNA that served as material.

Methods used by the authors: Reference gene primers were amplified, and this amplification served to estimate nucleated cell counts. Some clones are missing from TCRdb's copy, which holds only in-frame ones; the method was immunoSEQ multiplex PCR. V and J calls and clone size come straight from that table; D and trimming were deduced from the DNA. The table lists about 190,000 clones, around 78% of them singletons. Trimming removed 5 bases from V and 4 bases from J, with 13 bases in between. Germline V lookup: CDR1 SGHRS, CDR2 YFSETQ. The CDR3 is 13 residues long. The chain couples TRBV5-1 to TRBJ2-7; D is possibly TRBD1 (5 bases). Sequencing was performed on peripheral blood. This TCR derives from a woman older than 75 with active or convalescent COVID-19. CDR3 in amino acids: CASSSPDIYEQYF. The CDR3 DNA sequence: TGCGCCAGCAGTTCACCGGACATTTACGAGCAGTACTTC.